Listed below are T cell receptor beta chains from one sample, sequenced in a study of blood T cell repertoires in COVID-19. The method was immunoSEQ multiplex PCR; TCRdb's version includes in-frame clones alone and lacks a portion of them. This sample yields tens of thousands of clones, of which about 90% are seen a single time; roughly a sixth belongs to the top ten. Specimen: peripheral blood. The receptors originated from a man aged 80 or over in a cohort sampled during active COVID-19. Each CDR3 is given with its conserved first and last residue. Each record gives: CDR3 protein, CDR3 DNA, V gene, clone size, D gene, J gene. D genes are given only for firm matches. The listing skips clone size in some rows; elsewhere it reads once, few, many or a size class.

CDR3aa: CASSYPAGGQGDTQYF
CDR3nt: TGTGCCAGCAGTTATCCAGCGGGGGGGCAGGGAGATACGCAGTATTTT
v_gene: TRBV6-2/TRBV6-3
abundance: NA
d_gene: TRBD2
j_gene: TRBJ2-3

CDR3aa: CASSGQIIDTQYF
CDR3nt: TGTGCCAGTAGTGGACAAATTATAGATACGCAGTATTTT
v_gene: TRBV19
abundance: once
d_gene: NA
j_gene: TRBJ2-3

CDR3aa: CASSLAQGARQPQHF
CDR3nt: TGTGCCAGCAGCTTAGCCCAGGGGGCGCGTCAGCCCCAGCATTTT
v_gene: TRBV7-2
abundance: many
d_gene: TRBD1
j_gene: TRBJ1-5

CDR3aa: CASRGARPNTDTQYF
CDR3nt: TGTGCCAGTAGAGGAGCAAGACCTAACACAGATACGCAGTATTTT
v_gene: TRBV19
abundance: NA
d_gene: NA
j_gene: TRBJ2-3

CDR3aa: CSGRAYSGNTIYF
CDR3nt: TGCAGCGGCCGCGCGTACTCTGGAAACACCATATATTTT
v_gene: TRBV29-1
abundance: NA
d_gene: NA
j_gene: TRBJ1-3

CDR3aa: CASSMGGLGTEAFF
CDR3nt: TGTGCCAGTAGTATGGGGGGGCTTGGTACTGAAGCTTTCTTT
v_gene: TRBV19
abundance: NA
d_gene: NA
j_gene: TRBJ1-1

CDR3aa: CASSFHSLRGPEAFF
CDR3nt: TGTGCCAGTAGTTTCCATTCCCTCAGAGGTCCTGAAGCTTTCTTT
v_gene: TRBV19
abundance: NA
d_gene: NA
j_gene: TRBJ1-1

CDR3aa: CASSPQGAPNEKLFF
CDR3nt: TGTGCCAGCAGCCCTCAGGGGGCGCCTAATGAAAAACTGTTTTTT
v_gene: TRBV11-2
abundance: NA
d_gene: TRBD1
j_gene: TRBJ1-4

CDR3aa: CASSLTSGGRETQYF
CDR3nt: TGCGCCAGCAGCTTGACTAGCGGGGGCCGGGAGACCCAGTACTTC
v_gene: TRBV5-1
abundance: NA
d_gene: TRBD2
j_gene: TRBJ2-5

CDR3aa: CASSSIAELTDTQYF
CDR3nt: TGTGCCAGCAGCTCTATAGCGGAACTCACAGATACGCAGTATTTT
v_gene: TRBV11-2
abundance: NA
d_gene: NA
j_gene: TRBJ2-3

CDR3aa: CASSPGTGGNYGYTF
CDR3nt: TGTGCCAGCTCACCTGGGACAGGGGGGAACTATGGCTACACCTTC
v_gene: TRBV18
abundance: few
d_gene: TRBD1
j_gene: TRBJ1-2

CDR3aa: CARSPGGLCQPQHF
CDR3nt: TGCGCCAGGTCTCCGGGGGGACTTTGCCAGCCCCAGCATTTT
v_gene: TRBV5-1
abundance: NA
d_gene: NA
j_gene: TRBJ1-5

CDR3aa: CASSDPGQGFRNIQYF
CDR3nt: TGTGCCAGCAGTGATCCGGGACAGGGATTTAGAAACATTCAGTACTTC
v_gene: TRBV27
abundance: NA
d_gene: TRBD1
j_gene: TRBJ2-4

CDR3aa: CASSQVAGLEAFF
CDR3nt: TGTGCCAGCAGCCAAGTGGCAGGCCTTGAAGCTTTCTTT
v_gene: TRBV3-1/TRBV3-2
abundance: once
d_gene: NA
j_gene: TRBJ1-1

CDR3aa: CASSQVGTTTDTQYF
CDR3nt: TGTGCCAGCAGCCAAGTCGGGACTACCACAGATACGCAGTATTTT
v_gene: TRBV4-2
abundance: NA
d_gene: TRBD2
j_gene: TRBJ2-3

CDR3aa: CASSLEDRVHNEQFF
CDR3nt: TGCGCCAGCAGCTTGGAGGACAGGGTACACAATGAGCAGTTCTTC
v_gene: TRBV5-1
abundance: once
d_gene: TRBD1
j_gene: TRBJ2-1

CDR3aa: CASSRTGGALNTEAFF
CDR3nt: TGCGCCAGCAGCCGAACAGGGGGCGCGCTGAACACTGAAGCTTTCTTT
v_gene: TRBV4-3
abundance: NA
d_gene: TRBD1
j_gene: TRBJ1-1

CDR3aa: CASSFGQNTEAFF
CDR3nt: TGTGCCAGCAGCTTTGGACAGAACACTGAAGCTTTCTTT
v_gene: TRBV14
abundance: NA
d_gene: NA
j_gene: TRBJ1-1

CDR3aa: CASRPPGTAGNTIYF
CDR3nt: TGCGCCAGCAGGCCACCCGGGACAGCTGGAAACACCATATATTTT
v_gene: TRBV5-1
abundance: NA
d_gene: TRBD1
j_gene: TRBJ1-3

CDR3aa: CASSPTGEGNQPQHF
CDR3nt: TGTGCCAGCTCACCGACAGGGGAAGGCAATCAGCCCCAGCATTTT
v_gene: TRBV18
abundance: few
d_gene: TRBD1
j_gene: TRBJ1-5

CDR3aa: CASSISSGSTEAFF
CDR3nt: TGTGCCAGTAGTATCTCCTCGGGATCGACTGAAGCTTTCTTT
v_gene: TRBV19
abundance: NA
d_gene: NA
j_gene: TRBJ1-1

CDR3aa: CASSLGLSGGTNTGELFF
CDR3nt: TGCGCCAGCAGCTTGGGGCTTAGCGGGGGAACTAACACCGGGGAGCTGTTTTTT
v_gene: TRBV5-1
abundance: NA
d_gene: TRBD2
j_gene: TRBJ2-2

CDR3aa: CASSSDISYNSPLHF
CDR3nt: TGTGCCAGCAGTTCGGACATCTCCTATAATTCACCCCTCCACTTT
v_gene: TRBV6-2/TRBV6-3
abundance: NA
d_gene: NA
j_gene: TRBJ1-6

CDR3aa: CASSFKGVDEKLFF
CDR3nt: TGCGCCAGCAGCTTCAAGGGGGTGGATGAAAAACTGTTTTTT
v_gene: TRBV5-1
abundance: NA
d_gene: NA
j_gene: TRBJ1-4

CDR3aa: CASSTRDRGTFGNQPQHF
CDR3nt: TGTGCCAGTAGTACCCGGGACAGGGGAACTTTTGGCAATCAGCCCCAGCATTTT
v_gene: TRBV19
abundance: NA
d_gene: TRBD1
j_gene: TRBJ1-5

CDR3aa: CASSLDGRDNQPQHF
CDR3nt: TGTGCCAGCAGCTTAGACGGGAGGGACAATCAGCCCCAGCATTTT
v_gene: TRBV7-3
abundance: NA
d_gene: NA
j_gene: TRBJ1-5

CDR3aa: CASSVASGGEETQYF
CDR3nt: TGTGCCAGCAGCGTAGCTAGCGGGGGTGAGGAGACCCAGTACTTC
v_gene: TRBV9
abundance: few
d_gene: TRBD2
j_gene: TRBJ2-5

CDR3aa: CASRMAGGPNNEQFF
CDR3nt: TGTGCCAGCAGAATGGCGGGGGGGCCCAACAATGAGCAGTTCTTC
v_gene: TRBV27
abundance: NA
d_gene: TRBD2
j_gene: TRBJ2-1

CDR3aa: CASRDRDRGPNDTEAFF
CDR3nt: TGTGCCAGCAGGGATCGGGACAGGGGGCCCAACGACACTGAAGCTTTCTTT
v_gene: TRBV6-4
abundance: NA
d_gene: TRBD1
j_gene: TRBJ1-1

CDR3aa: CASSIGSLSTDTQYF
CDR3nt: TGTGCCAGTAGTATAGGATCTCTAAGCACAGATACGCAGTATTTT
v_gene: TRBV19
abundance: NA
d_gene: NA
j_gene: TRBJ2-3

CDR3aa: CAGNRDRPTDTQYF
CDR3nt: TGTGCCGGAAACCGGGACAGGCCCACAGATACGCAGTATTTT
v_gene: TRBV5-8
abundance: NA
d_gene: TRBD1
j_gene: TRBJ2-3

CDR3aa: CASRTGKSSGANVLTF
CDR3nt: TGTGCCAGCCGGACAGGGAAATCCTCTGGGGCCAACGTCCTGACTTTC
v_gene: TRBV3-1/TRBV3-2
abundance: NA
d_gene: TRBD1
j_gene: TRBJ2-6

CDR3aa: CARATGANTGELFF
CDR3nt: TGTGCCAGAGCGACAGGAGCGAACACCGGGGAGCTGTTTTTT
v_gene: TRBV2
abundance: NA
d_gene: NA
j_gene: TRBJ2-2

CDR3aa: CASSPGGSNEKLFF
CDR3nt: TGCGCCAGCAGCCCCGGAGGGAGTAATGAAAAACTGTTTTTT
v_gene: TRBV5-1
abundance: few
d_gene: NA
j_gene: TRBJ1-4

CDR3aa: CASRGSTNEKLFF
CDR3nt: TGTGCCAGCAGGGGCTCAACTAATGAAAAACTGTTTTTT
v_gene: TRBV3-1/TRBV3-2
abundance: NA
d_gene: NA
j_gene: TRBJ1-4

CDR3aa: CSASPGGFGQETQYF
CDR3nt: TGCAGTGCTAGTCCCGGGGGTTTTGGCCAAGAGACCCAGTACTTC
v_gene: TRBV20-1
abundance: NA
d_gene: NA
j_gene: TRBJ2-5

CDR3aa: CASSQDWGRGLSYNSPLHF
CDR3nt: TGCGCCAGCAGCCAAGATTGGGGCAGGGGGCTGTCCTATAATTCACCCCTCCACTTT
v_gene: TRBV4-1
abundance: NA
d_gene: TRBD1
j_gene: TRBJ1-6

CDR3aa: CASSLETGPWSYEQYF
CDR3nt: TGTGCCAGCAGCTTAGAAACAGGTCCCTGGTCCTACGAGCAGTACTTC
v_gene: TRBV7-9
abundance: few
d_gene: NA
j_gene: TRBJ2-7

CDR3aa: CASSLVQNSEAFF
CDR3nt: TGTGCCAGCAGCTTGGTACAGAACTCTGAAGCTTTCTTT
v_gene: TRBV7-9
abundance: NA
d_gene: NA
j_gene: TRBJ1-1

CDR3aa: CATSTRQTSNQPQHF
CDR3nt: TGTGCCACCAGCACTCGACAGACTAGCAATCAGCCCCAGCATTTT
v_gene: TRBV15
abundance: few
d_gene: NA
j_gene: TRBJ1-5

CDR3aa: CASSRRTGGLSNQPQHF
CDR3nt: TGTGCCAGCAGCCGGAGGACAGGGGGCTTGAGCAATCAGCCCCAGCATTTT
v_gene: TRBV5-6
abundance: NA
d_gene: TRBD1
j_gene: TRBJ1-5